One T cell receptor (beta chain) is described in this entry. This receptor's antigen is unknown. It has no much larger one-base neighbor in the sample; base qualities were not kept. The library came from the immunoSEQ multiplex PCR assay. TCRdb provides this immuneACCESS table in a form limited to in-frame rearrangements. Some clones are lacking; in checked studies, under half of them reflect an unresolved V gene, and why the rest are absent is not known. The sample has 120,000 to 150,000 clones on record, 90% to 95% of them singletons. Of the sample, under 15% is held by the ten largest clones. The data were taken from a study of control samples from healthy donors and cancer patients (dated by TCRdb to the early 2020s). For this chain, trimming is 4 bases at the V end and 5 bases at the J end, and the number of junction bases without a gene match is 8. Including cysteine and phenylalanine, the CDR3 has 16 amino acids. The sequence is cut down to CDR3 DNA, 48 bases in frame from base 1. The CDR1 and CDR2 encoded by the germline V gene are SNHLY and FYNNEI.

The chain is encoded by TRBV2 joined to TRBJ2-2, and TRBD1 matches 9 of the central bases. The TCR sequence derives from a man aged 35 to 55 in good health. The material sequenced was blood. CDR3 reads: CASSAWSTGGTGELFF. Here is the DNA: TGTGCCAGCAGTGCCTGGTCGACAGGGGGAACCGGGGAGCTGTTTTTT.